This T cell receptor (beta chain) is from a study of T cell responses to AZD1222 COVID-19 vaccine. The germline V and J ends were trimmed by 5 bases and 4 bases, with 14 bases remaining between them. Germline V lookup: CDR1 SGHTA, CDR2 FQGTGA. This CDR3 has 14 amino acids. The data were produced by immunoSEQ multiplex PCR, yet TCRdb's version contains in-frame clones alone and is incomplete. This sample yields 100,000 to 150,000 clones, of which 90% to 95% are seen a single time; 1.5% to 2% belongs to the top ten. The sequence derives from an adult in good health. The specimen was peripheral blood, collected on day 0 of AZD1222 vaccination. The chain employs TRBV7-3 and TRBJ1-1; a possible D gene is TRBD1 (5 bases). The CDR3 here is CASSERLGGTEAFF. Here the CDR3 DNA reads TGTGCCAGCAGCGAAAGGTTGGGGGGCACTGAAGCTTTCTTT.